This TCR beta chain was observed in a study of monozygotic twins with inflammatory bowel disease. With the 5' RACE reads reprocessed, TCRdb shows one record per CDR3 protein and no DNA. The table gives approximately 140,000 distinct CDR3 sequences; the top ten clones make up roughly 2.5% of it. The CDR3 covers 17 residues. The germline V gene has CDR1 MNHEY and CDR2 SVGAGI. The sequenced sample consisted of blood. This sequence originates from a human donor with ulcerative colitis or Crohn's disease, or a healthy co-twin of an affected twin (not recorded which). The chain employs TRBV6-5 and TRBJ1-1. The CDR3 here is CASSYPSPGGLNTEAFF.